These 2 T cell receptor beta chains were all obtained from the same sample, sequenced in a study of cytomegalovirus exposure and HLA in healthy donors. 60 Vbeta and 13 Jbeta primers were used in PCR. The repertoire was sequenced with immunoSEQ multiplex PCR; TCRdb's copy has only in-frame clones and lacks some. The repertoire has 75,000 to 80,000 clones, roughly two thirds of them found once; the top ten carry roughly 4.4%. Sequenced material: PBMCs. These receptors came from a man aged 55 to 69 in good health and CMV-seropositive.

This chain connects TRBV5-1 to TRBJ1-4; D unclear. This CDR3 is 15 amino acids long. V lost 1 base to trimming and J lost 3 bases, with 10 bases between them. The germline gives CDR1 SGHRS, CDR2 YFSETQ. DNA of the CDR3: TGCGCCAGCAGCTTGTCAGGCGTAGCTAATGAAAAACTGTTTTTT. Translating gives CASSLSGVANEKLFF.

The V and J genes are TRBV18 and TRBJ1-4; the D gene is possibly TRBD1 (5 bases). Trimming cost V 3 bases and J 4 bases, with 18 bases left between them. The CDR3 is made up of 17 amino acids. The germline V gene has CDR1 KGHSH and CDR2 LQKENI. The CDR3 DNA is TGTGCCAGCTCACCGGGGGTAGCGGGAGTCATTAATGAAAAACTGTTTTTT. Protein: CASSPGVAGVINEKLFF. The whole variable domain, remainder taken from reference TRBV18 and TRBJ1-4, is NAGVMQNPRHLVRRRGQEARLRCSPMKGHSHVYWYRQLPEEGLKFMVYLQKENIIDESGMPKERFSAEFPKEGPSILRIQQVVRGDSAAYFCASSPGVAGVINEKLFFGSGTQLSVL.